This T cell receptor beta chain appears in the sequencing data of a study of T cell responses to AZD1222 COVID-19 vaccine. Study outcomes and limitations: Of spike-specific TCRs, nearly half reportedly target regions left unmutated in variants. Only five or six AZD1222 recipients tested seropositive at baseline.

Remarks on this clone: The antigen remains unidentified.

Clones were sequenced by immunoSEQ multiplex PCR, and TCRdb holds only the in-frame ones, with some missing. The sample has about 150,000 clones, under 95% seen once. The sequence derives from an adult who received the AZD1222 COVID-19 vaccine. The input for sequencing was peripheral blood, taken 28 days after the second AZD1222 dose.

CDR3 DNA sequence: TGTGCCAGCAGCAGAGACACGAGCTATGGCTACACCTTC. It translates to CASSRDTSYGYTF. V and J are TRBV7-9 and TRBJ1-2; D not certain. The CDR3 sequence is 13 residues long. CDR1 and CDR2 from the germline V gene are SEHNR and FQNEAQ (reference sequence). V lost 5 bases and J 4 bases, leaving 11 bases between the germline ends.